The 22 T cell receptor beta chains given below trace back to one sample, sequenced in a study of cytomegalovirus exposure and HLA in healthy donors. The PCR was carried out with 60 Vbeta primers and 13 Jbeta primers. Generated by immunoSEQ multiplex PCR, the TCRdb table keeps only in-frame clones and is missing some. The data show 150,000 or so clones, 79% seen once. Input material: PBMCs. The origin of the receptors is a woman in her forties in good health and CMV-seropositive.

The chain has TRBV5-1 and TRBJ1-2; D ambiguous. CDR3 length: 17 residues. Trimming took 0 bases from V and 4 from J, leaving 19 bases between them. CDR1 SGHRS and CDR2 YFSETQ come from the germline V gene. The CDR3 nucleotides read TGCGCCAGCAGCTTGGACGGAGGGCTTTTAACCCTCTATGGCTACACCTTC. Its translation is CASSLDGGLLTLYGYTF.

This clone was seen only once. The chain carries TRBV19 and TRBJ1-6; a possible D gene is TRBD1 (5 bases). This CDR3 spans 15 amino acids. Germline lookup yields CDR1 LNHDA and CDR2 SQIVND (reference sequence). The ends were cut back, 1 base at V and 10 bases at J, with 14 bases in the middle. Here the CDR3 DNA reads TGTGCCAGTAGTATAGGCGGGGGACTTGGGTCACCCCTCCACTTT. Encoded protein: CASSIGGGLGSPLHF.

This sequence joins TRBV10-3 and TRBJ2-5, with 10 nucleotides matching TRBD1. TRBJ2-7 explains the end of the DNA better; the J call may be wrong. This CDR3 has 15 amino acids. Germline V gives CDR1 ENHRY, CDR2 SYGVKD. The CDR3 sequence: CAISDFGQGGYEQYF. The CDR3 DNA follows: TGTGCCATCAGTGATTTTGGACAGGGGGGCTACGAGCAGTACTTC.

This chain links TRBV2 with TRBJ2-7; 9 bases agree with TRBD1. Germline-derived CDR1 and CDR2 are SNHLY and FYNNEI. V lost 4 bases, J lost 4 bases, and 5 bases stayed unmatched. There are 14 residues in the CDR3. CDR3 sequence reads: CASSVGTGRYEQYF. The CDR3 region has the DNA TGTGCCAGCAGTGTGGGGACAGGGCGGTACGAGCAGTACTTC.

The chain has TRBV19 and TRBJ2-2, with D tentatively TRBD1 (6 bases). Germline CDR1 reads LNHDA; CDR2 reads SQIVND (reference sequence). The V end was cut by 3 bases, the J end by 6 bases, with 14 bases between. The CDR3 spans 15 residues. DNA of the CDR3: TGTGCCAGTAGTATGGACAGTTTGGCTCCCGGGGAGCTGTTTTTT. Its translation is CASSMDSLAPGELFF.

The genes are TRBV18 and TRBJ1-1, with D possibly matching TRBD1 (5 bases). Germline assignment: CDR1 KGHSH and CDR2 LQKENI. V was pared by 5 bases and J by 6 bases, with 16 bases between. There are 14 residues in the CDR3. The CDR3 loop reads CASSAQQVNAEAFF. DNA for the CDR3: TGTGCCAGCTCAGCGCAACAGGTAAACGCTGAAGCTTTCTTT.

V and J are TRBV9 and TRBJ2-7; TRBD2 is a possible D gene (5 bases). V was clipped by 0 bases and J by 6 bases, with 10 bases between them. The CDR3 loop spans 13 amino acids. CDR1 is SGDLS and CDR2 is YYNGEE in the germline V gene. CDR3 sequence reads: CASSVVPGSEQYF. The DNA for the CDR3 is TGTGCCAGCAGCGTAGTCCCGGGATCCGAGCAGTACTTC.

The chain couples TRBV19 to TRBJ1-5, with TRBD1 matching over 9 bases. Germline lookup yields CDR1 LNHDA and CDR2 SQIVND (reference sequence). With 3 bases clipped from V and 1 base from J, the junction kept 4 bases outside the gene matches. There are 16 residues in the CDR3. CDR3 residues: CASSMGQGWSNQPQHF. The DNA for the CDR3 is TGTGCCAGTAGTATGGGACAGGGTTGGAGCAATCAGCCCCAGCATTTT.

The rearrangement joins TRBV5-1 to TRBJ1-1, with a weak D call TRBD1 (6 bases). Germline V gene lookup returns CDR1 SGHRS and CDR2 YFSETQ. Trimming shortened V by 4 bases and J by 1 base, and 14 bases separated the two germline ends. This CDR3 region has 15 residues. DNA for the CDR3: TGCGCCAGCAGCCGAGGGGACAACCCGAACACTGAAGCTTTCTTT. Translation gives CASSRGDNPNTEAFF. Supplemented by reference TRBV5-1 and TRBJ1-1, the full variable domain reads KAGVTQTPRYLIKTRGQQVTLSCSPISGHRSVSWYQQTPGQGLQFLFEYFSETQRNKGNFPGRFSGRQFSNSRSEMNVSTLELGDSALYLCASSRGDNPNTEAFFGQGTRLTVV.

The chain combines TRBV18 with TRBJ1-1; D unclear. The ends were cut back, 3 bases at V and 7 bases at J, with 15 bases in the middle. Looked up from germline, CDR1 is KGHSH and CDR2 is LQKENI. The CDR3 has 14 amino acids. This CDR3 reads CASSPLSRVNEAFF. The CDR3 nucleotides read TGTGCCAGCTCACCCCTCTCGAGGGTGAATGAAGCTTTCTTT.

The chain employs TRBV18 and TRBJ2-7, with D possibly matching TRBD1 (6 bases). Germline V gene lookup returns CDR1 KGHSH and CDR2 LQKENI. V was pared by 2 bases and J by 5 bases, with 10 bases between. CDR3 length equals 13 residues. DNA for the CDR3: TGTGCCAGCTCACCAGGAACAGGGAACGAGCAGTACTTC. This encodes CASSPGTGNEQYF. The full variable domain, completed using reference TRBV18 and TRBJ2-7, is NAGVMQNPRHLVRRRGQEARLRCSPMKGHSHVYWYRQLPEEGLKFMVYLQKENIIDESGMPKERFSAEFPKEGPSILRIQQVVRGDSAAYFCASSPGTGNEQYFGPGTRLTVT.

The chain uses TRBV5-1 and TRBJ2-3, with D tentatively TRBD1 (5 bases). Germline V CDR1 and CDR2: SGHRS, YFSETQ. The length of the CDR3 is 16 residues. The V end was cut by 0 bases, the J end by 3 bases, with 14 bases between. The CDR3 spells CASSLASDPGTDTQYF. CDR3 in DNA: TGCGCCAGCAGCTTGGCCTCCGACCCAGGGACAGATACGCAGTATTTT.

The rearrangement joins TRBV4-1 to TRBJ2-1, with TRBD1 identical over 11 bases. Germline CDR1 MGHRA, CDR2 YSYEKL. V trimming: 4 bases; J trimming: 6 bases; junction bases outside the gene matches: 5. CDR3 length: 15 residues. CDR3 sequence: CASSRGQGGINEQFF. CDR3 DNA sequence: TGCGCCAGCAGCCGGGGACAGGGGGGAATCAATGAGCAGTTCTTC.

The chain uses TRBV9 and TRBJ2-7, with a tentative D call TRBD2 (6 bases). V shed 2 bases and J shed 4 bases, with 28 bases lying between them. This CDR3 spans 19 amino acids. Looked up from germline, CDR1 is SGDLS and CDR2 is YYNGEE. Here the CDR3 DNA reads TGTGCCAGCAGCGTTCTTTTTAGGTCACGCGGGGTGTCACATTACGAGCAGTACTTC. Its translation is CASSVLFRSRGVSHYEQYF.

This clone was counted once. The genes are TRBV7-2 and TRBJ2-1; D remains unclear. V shed 3 bases and J shed 7 bases, with 13 bases lying between them. This CDR3 spans 14 amino acids. Germline V gives CDR1 SGHTA, CDR2 FQGNSA. The CDR3 DNA sequence: TGTGCCAGCAGCTTCCTGCAGGCACGAAATGAGCAGTTCTTC. Translating it yields CASSFLQARNEQFF. The complete variable domain, with remaining parts taken from reference TRBV7-2 and TRBJ2-1, reads GAGVSQSPSNKVTEKGKDVELRCDPISGHTALYWYRQSLGQGLEFLIYFQGNSAPDKSGLPSDRFSAERTGGSVSTLTIQRTQQEDSAVYLCASSFLQARNEQFFGPGTRLTVL.

Details on this clone: The same CDR3 is also encoded by other DNA sequences in this sample. The rearrangement links TRBV5-4 to TRBJ2-5, with TRBD2 matching 11 bases. V was clipped by 4 bases and J by 2 bases; unmatched bases: 4. Germline V lookup: CDR1 SGHNT, CDR2 YYREEE (reference sequence). The CDR3 is 15 residues long. The CDR3 region has the DNA TGTGCCAGCAGCCTTGGACTAGCGGGTCAAGAGACCCAGTACTTC. Protein sequence: CASSLGLAGQETQYF.

The chain is built from TRBV5-1 and TRBJ2-2; 13 nucleotides match TRBD2. V was clipped by 4 bases and J by 1 base; unmatched bases: 4. This CDR3 is built from 17 residues. In germline, CDR1 is SGHRS, CDR2 YFSETQ. The CDR3 spells CASSPGLAGVNTGELFF. The CDR3 DNA follows: TGCGCCAGCAGCCCCGGACTAGCGGGGGTGAACACCGGGGAGCTGTTTTTT.

This chain connects TRBV20-1 to TRBJ2-5; D ambiguous. V was pared by 2 bases and J by 3 bases, with 4 bases between. The CDR3 loop spans 11 amino acids. The germline CDR1 and CDR2 sequences are DFQATT and SNEGSKA (reference sequence). CDR3 sequence: CSARLKETQYF. The CDR3 DNA reads TGCAGTGCTAGATTAAAAGAGACCCAGTACTTC.

V usage is TRBV6-6 and J usage is TRBJ1-1; 7 bases line up with TRBD1. Germline V CDR1 and CDR2: MNHNY, SVGAGI (reference sequence). The CDR3 is 13 residues long. Trimming removed 5 bases from V and 1 base from J; junction bases left unmatched: 1. CDR3 loop: CASSKGANTEAFF. CDR3 nucleotides: TGTGCCAGCAGTAAGGGGGCGAACACTGAAGCTTTCTTT.

The rearrangement joins TRBV18 to TRBJ1-4; 7 bases line up with TRBD1. The germline CDR1 and CDR2 sequences are KGHSH and LQKENI. The CDR3 is made up of 14 amino acids. Trimming removed 6 bases from V and 5 bases from J; junction bases left unmatched: 6. The CDR3 region is CASSPTGPNEKLFF. In DNA form, the CDR3 reads TGTGCCAGCTCGCCGACAGGGCCCAATGAAAAACTGTTTTTT.

The V call is TRBV28, the J call TRBJ1-1, with 7 nucleotides matching TRBD1. The CDR3 length is 13 residues. Germline trimming cut 10 bases from V and 4 bases from J; bases unmatched to any gene: 9. Germline V gene sequence: CDR1 MDHEN, CDR2 SYDVKM. The CDR3 nucleotides are TGTGCCATCAACCCCGGGACAGCCACTGAAGCTTTCTTT. This sequence encodes CAINPGTATEAFF. The variable domain in full, with the rest retrieved from reference TRBV28 and TRBJ1-1, is DVKVTQSSRYLVKRTGEKVFLECVQDMDHENMFWYRQDPGLGLRLIYFSYDVKMKEKGDIPEGYSVSREKKERFSLILESASTNQTSMYLCAINPGTATEAFFGQGTRLTVV.

The rearrangement links TRBV18 to TRBJ2-3; D is unclear. The CDR3 consists of 17 residues. The V gene's germline CDR1 is KGHSH and CDR2 LQKENI. V lost 0 bases to trimming and J lost 0 bases, with 13 bases between them. DNA of the CDR3: TGTGCCAGCTCACCACCTACAGCCCGGTCGAGCACAGATACGCAGTATTTT. Its translation is CASSPPTARSSTDTQYF.